This paragraph reports one T cell receptor beta chain. Original methodology: For nucleated cells, counts were estimated from reference gene primer amplification. TCRdb keeps only in-frame clones here, not all; method: immunoSEQ multiplex PCR. That table gives V, J and clone size, and the DNA gave D and trimming. The profile shows around 270,000 clones, roughly 89% of them singletons. This specimen belongs to a study of blood T cell repertoires in COVID-19. The germline V gene encodes CDR1 KGHSH and CDR2 LQKENI. The CDR3 covers 14 residues. Trimming removed 2 bases at V and 4 bases at J, with 11 bases between.

Sequenced material: peripheral blood. The chain carries TRBV18 and TRBJ1-1; tentative D call: TRBD1 (5 bases). The receptor's source is a man aged 35 to 55 with acute or convalescent COVID-19. CDR3 bases: TGTGCCAGCTCACCATTGGGGCAGGGCACTGAAGCTTTCTTT. It encodes CASSPLGQGTEAFF. The variable domain in full, completed from reference TRBV18 and TRBJ1-1, reads NAGVMQNPRHLVRRRGQEARLRCSPMKGHSHVYWYRQLPEEGLKFMVYLQKENIIDESGMPKERFSAEFPKEGPSILRIQQVVRGDSAAYFCASSPLGQGTEAFFGQGTRLTVV.